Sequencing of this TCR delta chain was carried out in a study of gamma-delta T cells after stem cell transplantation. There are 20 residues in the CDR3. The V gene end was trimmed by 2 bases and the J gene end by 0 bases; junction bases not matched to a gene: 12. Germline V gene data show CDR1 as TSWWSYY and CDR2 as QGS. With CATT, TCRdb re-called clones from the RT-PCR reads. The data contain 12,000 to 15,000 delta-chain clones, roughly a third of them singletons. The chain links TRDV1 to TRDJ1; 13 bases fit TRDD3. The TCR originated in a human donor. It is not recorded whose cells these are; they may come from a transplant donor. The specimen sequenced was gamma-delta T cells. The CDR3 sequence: CALGEGPYWGIRVHTDKLIF. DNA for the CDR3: TGTGCTCTTGGGGAAGGGCCGTACTGGGGGATACGCGTTCACACCGATAAACTCATCTTT.